This TCR beta chain was found in a study of blood T cell repertoires in COVID-19 (TCRdb year 2020). As for the study more broadly: Collaborator samples came from the United States, Italy and Spain and covered acute and convalescent phases of COVID-19. The prospective study material was composed of cDNA or gDNA derived from T cells, B-cell-depleted T cells, or PBMCs. Subjects who had been exposed to COVID-19, were actively infected with it, or had recovered from it provided the deeply sampled blood TCRbeta repertoires that made up the dataset. The repertoires were made available in a free public database intended to serve as a resource for research on the immune response to SARS-CoV-2. Samples were obtained from the ongoing ImmuneRACE study (first 160 participants) and from 1,200 or so subjects provided by 6 global collaborators. A de-identified subject ID, COVID-19 status, age in years and sex were almost always included in the sample metadata. Where available, HLA class I and class II types were obtained from metadata supplied by the sample provider rather than from assay-based typing.

What the research found in general, with its limitations: The amount of clinical and demographic metadata varied by source and participant and was provided uncurated.

Comment on this clone: Its specific antigen is unknown. Per-base quality was not reported, and no clone a single base away is much larger than it.

The immunoSEQ Assay, a bias-controlled multiplex PCR, was used to amplify TCRbeta CDR3 regions from genomic DNA. In the original analysis: Nucleated cell counts per sample were estimated from amplification of reference gene primers within the assay. To quantify the absolute abundance of each unique TCRbeta CDR3 rearrangement, sequence reads were collapsed and filtered. Productive Simpson clonality was computed per sample as the square root of Simpson's diversity index over productive rearrangements. In its TCRdb copy, this immuneACCESS table keeps in-frame sequences only and misses some clones. Where compared with another copy, unresolved V genes explain less than half of these, and the others have no known cause. V and J calls plus clone size are reproduced from that table; the DNA served to infer D and trimming. Across this sample there are some 200,000 clones, with roughly 86% seen only once. Jointly, the top ten make up roughly 2.6% of the sample.

The collaborating institutions used their own protocols to collect whole blood in K2EDTA tubes. For TCRbeta analysis, collaborator samples were shipped as frozen whole blood, as isolated PBMCs, or as DNA extracted from either sample type. The CDR3 starts with the cysteine, ends with the phenylalanine, and has 15 residues. Only CDR3 DNA is held: 45 bases, read in frame from base 1. This clonotype was obtained from a man aged 40-50 years with active or convalescent COVID-19. Sequencing input: peripheral blood. The rearrangement joined TRBV21-1 to TRBJ1-1; whether TRBD1, the table's D call, matches the DNA was not checked. TRBV21-1 is described as a pseudogene. The CDR3 region reads CASSKADSRNTEAFF. At the DNA level, the sequence is TGTGCCAGCAGCAAAGCGGACAGCCGAAACACTGAAGCTTTCTTT.